Following are 30 T cell receptor beta chains from one sample sequenced in a study of response to subunit inactivated influenza vaccine. TCRdb redid the calling of the RT-PCR reads with MiXCR, one entry per CDR3 protein. The data contain about 800,000 distinct CDR3 sequences, less than 25% of them singletons. The input for sequencing was PBMCs from blood, taken 5 to 6 days after vaccination. These receptors all stem from a man aged 50 to 60 who received an inactivated influenza vaccine.

This clonotype was observed a handful of times. The chain combines TRBV20-1 with TRBJ2-3, with D maybe TRBD2 (6 bases). Germline assignment: CDR1 DFQATT and CDR2 SNEGSKA (reference sequence). The CDR3 covers 18 residues. V lost 1 base and J lost 2, with 22 bases in between. The DNA for the CDR3 is TGCAGTGCTAGAGGTCCCACTAGCTCTCGCCGATTCACAGATACGCAGTATTTT. Its translation is CSARGPTSSRRFTDTQYF.

The chain couples TRBV29-1 to TRBJ2-1; D possibly corresponds to TRBD2 (6 bases). The CDR3 has 14 residues. V was cut by 1 base and J by 10 bases, with 17 bases left in between. CDR1 is SQVTM and CDR2 is ANQGSEA in the germline V gene. CDR3 in DNA: TGCAGCGTTGAAGCTCAGGGAGGTTTGATAGAGCAGTTCTTC. Its translation: CSVEAQGGLIEQFF.

This chain links TRBV7-9 with TRBJ2-7; no firm D call. Germline V gene sequence: CDR1 SEHNR, CDR2 FQNEAQ (reference sequence). The CDR3 loop spans 15 amino acids. Trimming left V 0 bases short and J 4 bases short, with 13 bases between. For the CDR3, the DNA is TGTGCCAGCAGCTTAGCCCCCCTAGGTCCTTACGAGCAGTACTTC. It translates to CASSLAPLGPYEQYF.

This clonotype was counted only a few times. The chain employs TRBV20-1 and TRBJ2-1; maybe TRBD2 (5 bases). V lost 3 bases, J lost 6 bases, and 12 bases lay in between. CDR3 length equals 13 residues. The germline CDR1 and CDR2 sequences are DFQATT and SNEGSKA (reference sequence). The CDR3 sequence: CSASKSSFNEQFF. CDR3 sequence (DNA): TGCAGTGCTAGTAAGTCTAGCTTCAATGAGCAGTTCTTC.

V usage is TRBV6-1 and J usage is TRBJ2-7; 7 nucleotides agree with TRBD1. J lost 3 bases, V lost 7 bases, and 3 bases had no gene match. Germline V gives CDR1 MNHNS, CDR2 SASEGT. CDR3 length equals 12 residues. The CDR3 region is CASKGQIYEQYF. The CDR3 bases are TGTGCCAGCAAGGGACAGATCTACGAGCAGTACTTC.

The chain combines TRBV5-1 with TRBJ2-7, with D possibly matching TRBD1 (6 bases). V lost 5 bases, J lost 2 bases, and 23 bases lay in between. CDR3 length: 17 amino acids. CDR1 SGHRS and CDR2 YFSETQ come from the germline V gene. CDR3 DNA: TGCGCCAGCAGTCAGGGTTCTGGGGGCAGAAGTACCTACGAGCAGTACTTC. It yields the protein CASSQGSGGRSTYEQYF.

The J gene is TRBJ2-5, the V gene TRBV6-1, with 12 nucleotides matching TRBD2. V trimming: 9 bases; J trimming: 2 bases; junction bases outside the gene matches: 7. There are 15 residues in the CDR3. Per germline, CDR1 MNHNS and CDR2 SASEGT. CDR3 DNA sequence: TGTGCCAGTACGACTAGCGGGGGCCGTCAAGAGACCCAGTACTTC. Residues: CASTTSGGRQETQYF.

This clonotype has a handful of counts. This chain joins TRBV18 and TRBJ1-2, with a weak D call TRBD1 (5 bases). Germline values: CDR1 KGHSH, CDR2 LQKENI. CDR3 size: 14 residues. Trimming removed 3 bases at V and 7 bases at J, with 15 bases between. CDR3 amino acids: CASSPTSGRGGYTF. CDR3 bases: TGTGCCAGCTCACCGACGTCAGGGCGGGGTGGCTACACCTTC.

This clonotype was detected a few times. The chain couples TRBV12-3 or TRBV12-4 to TRBJ1-1; 7 bases match TRBD1. J gave up 7 bases and V 6 bases, and 5 bases lay outside the gene matches. This CDR3 comprises 12 residues. CDR3 protein: CASSQGVNEAFF. The CDR3 nucleotides are TGTGCCAGCAGCCAGGGGGTTAATGAAGCTTTCTTT.

This clonotype was seen only a few times. V is TRBV7-6 and J is TRBJ2-5; TRBD1 aligns across 11 bases. The CDR3 has 16 residues. With 5 bases clipped from V and 5 bases from J, the junction kept 10 bases outside the gene matches. The germline V gene encodes CDR1 SGHVS and CDR2 FNYEAQ. For the CDR3, the DNA is TGTGCCAGCAGCGGCAGGGACAGGGGGAAGTCGGAGACCCAGTACTTC. This encodes CASSGRDRGKSETQYF.

In its sample, this clonotype was seen a few times. The V gene is TRBV10-3, the J gene TRBJ2-3; D not resolved. Germline CDR1 reads ENHRY; CDR2 reads SYGVKD. This CDR3 spans 12 amino acids. V lost 6 bases to trimming and J lost 6 bases, with 10 bases between them. The CDR3 DNA sequence: TGTGCCATCAGCCTCGCCGGGGATACGCAGTATTTT. It encodes CAISLAGDTQYF.

The table lists this clonotype with a few counts. The chain links TRBV14 to TRBJ2-1, with D uncertain. The CDR3 length is 15 residues. Trimming pared 4 bases from V and 10 bases from J, leaving 20 bases between. CDR1 is SGHDN and CDR2 is FVKESK in the germline V gene. Written as DNA, the CDR3 is TGTGCCAGCAGCCCAGGTTTACTCGGAGACCCAGAGCAGTTCTTC. Encoded protein: CASSPGLLGDPEQFF.

CDR3 nucleotides: TGTGCCACTGACCGGGGGGCGAACACCGGGGAGCTGTTTTTT. It yields the protein CATDRGANTGELFF. The V call is TRBV24-1, the J call TRBJ2-2; 7 bases agree with TRBD2. Germline trimming cut 10 bases from V and 0 bases from J; bases unmatched to any gene: 4. The germline V gene has CDR1 KGHDR and CDR2 SFDVKD. The CDR3 extends over 14 amino acids.

This clonotype was counted ten times or more. The chain uses TRBV5-1 and TRBJ2-1; D remains unclear. Per germline, CDR1 SGHRS and CDR2 YFSETQ. The V end was cut by 4 bases, the J end by 4 bases, with 12 bases between. This CDR3 region has 14 residues. The CDR3 bases are TGCGCCAGCAGCGCTTTGGCCAGGTACAATGAGCAGTTCTTC. Its protein is CASSALARYNEQFF.

The rearrangement uses TRBV24-1 and TRBJ2-5; no reliable D call. CDR1 is KGHDR, CDR2 SFDVKD, per germline. V was trimmed by 9 bases and J by 2 bases, leaving 9 bases between them. The CDR3 has 12 residues. The CDR3 spells CATPPSQETQYF. CDR3 sequence (DNA): TGTGCCACCCCACCGTCTCAAGAGACCCAGTACTTC.

The sample holds a few counts of this clonotype. The chain combines TRBV29-1 with TRBJ2-1; 8 bases align to TRBD2. This CDR3 is 16 amino acids long. CDR1 and CDR2 from the germline V gene are SQVTM and ANQGSEA. J was trimmed by 3 bases and V by 3 bases; bases with no gene match: 10. The CDR3 bases are TGCAGCGTTGACGTGAGAGGACTAGCCCGCTACAATGAGCAGTTCTTC. Amino acids: CSVDVRGLARYNEQFF.

This clonotype was counted between two and nine times. The CDR3 here is CASSSGTFTDTQYF. The CDR3 bases are TGTGCCAGCAGTTCCGGGACTTTCACAGATACGCAGTATTTT. The genes are TRBV6-5 and TRBJ2-3; the D gene is possibly TRBD2 (6 bases). Germline CDR1 and CDR2: MNHEY and SVGAGI. V was shortened by 4 bases and J by 2 bases, with 10 bases between the two germline ends. This CDR3 is 14 amino acids long.

This clonotype was found a few times. V is TRBV5-5 and J is TRBJ2-1, with TRBD1 matching 9 bases. Germline assignment: CDR1 SGHKS and CDR2 YYEKEE (reference sequence). The CDR3 has 15 amino acids. J gave up 4 bases and V 5 bases, and 7 bases lay outside the gene matches. CDR3 nucleotide sequence: TGTGCCAGCAGAACGGGACAGGGAACTTACAATGAGCAGTTCTTC. Residues: CASRTGQGTYNEQFF.

This clonotype was seen a few times. V gene TRBV20-1 combines with J gene TRBJ2-7; TRBD2 agrees at 11 bases. V shed 1 base, J shed 5 bases, and the junction held 1 base outside the gene matches. The CDR3 covers 13 residues. Germline V lookup: CDR1 DFQATT, CDR2 SNEGSKA (reference sequence). The CDR3 sequence is CSARGTSGHEQYF. DNA of the CDR3: TGCAGTGCTAGAGGGACTAGCGGGCACGAGCAGTACTTC.

As DNA, the CDR3 is TGTGCCAGCGGAGGGACTAGCGGGAGGGGTGAGCAGTACTTC. Translated: CASGGTSGRGEQYF. V is TRBV2 and J is TRBJ2-7, with TRBD2 identical over 16 bases. CDR3 length: 14 residues. Germline V CDR1 and CDR2: SNHLY, FYNNEI. Trimming cost V 8 bases and J 7 bases; bases outside gene matches: 5.

The CDR3 reads CASSPGTGSGNTIYF. The CDR3, as DNA: TGCGCCAGCAGCCCCGGGACAGGGAGCGGAAACACCATATATTTT. The chain combines TRBV5-1 with TRBJ1-3; 9 positions match TRBD1. The CDR3 spans 15 residues. Trimming took 4 bases from V and 4 from J; bases not matched to a gene: 6. Germline-derived CDR1 and CDR2 are SGHRS and YFSETQ. The variable domain in full, completed from reference TRBV5-1 and TRBJ1-3, reads KAGVTQTPRYLIKTRGQQVTLSCSPISGHRSVSWYQQTPGQGLQFLFEYFSETQRNKGNFPGRFSGRQFSNSRSEMNVSTLELGDSALYLCASSPGTGSGNTIYFGEGSWLTVV.

This clonotype was seen a few times. The V and J genes are TRBV7-2 and TRBJ1-6; D may be TRBD1 (5 bases). Germline V lookup: CDR1 SGHTA, CDR2 FQGNSA. Trimming left V 4 bases short and J 8 bases short, with 15 bases between. This CDR3 region has 15 residues. The CDR3 spells CASSSIDRADSPLHF. For the CDR3, the DNA is TGTGCCAGCAGCTCCATCGACAGAGCTGATTCACCCCTCCACTTT.

This clonotype was observed once. The chain carries TRBV29-1 and TRBJ2-3; perhaps D is TRBD1 or TRBD2 (7 bases each). In germline, CDR1 is SQVTM, CDR2 ANQGSEA. V was clipped by 7 bases and J by 5 bases, with 19 bases between them. The CDR3 is 14 amino acids. The CDR3 region is CSGFSRGGIDTQYF. The DNA of the CDR3 is TGCAGCGGTTTCTCCAGGGGGGGAATAGATACGCAGTATTTT.

The rearrangement joins TRBV12-3 or TRBV12-4 to TRBJ2-7; D may be TRBD1 (6 bases). This CDR3 comprises 14 residues. Trimming pared 0 bases from V and 5 bases from J, leaving 11 bases between. CDR3 sequence reads: CASSLAQGIHEQYF. The CDR3 coding sequence is TGTGCCAGCAGTTTAGCCCAGGGGATCCACGAGCAGTACTTC.

This clonotype was observed many times. The V gene is TRBV6-1, the J gene TRBJ1-6, with 7 nucleotides matching TRBD1. Germline trimming cut 6 bases from V and 5 bases from J; bases unmatched to any gene: 10. This CDR3 region has 16 residues. Germline values: CDR1 MNHNS, CDR2 SASEGT. CDR3 sequence (DNA): TGTGCCAGCAGAAGACCGGGACAGCCTCATAATTCACCCCTCCACTTT. Its translation is CASRRPGQPHNSPLHF.

This clonotype was observed a few times. The chain joins TRBV7-2 to TRBJ2-3, with TRBD1 identical over 9 bases. The ends lost 3 bases at V and 0 bases at J; junction bases unmatched: 16. Germline V CDR1 and CDR2: SGHTA, FQGNSA. The CDR3 is made up of 20 amino acids. CDR3 in DNA: TGTGCCAGCAGCTTGCGCTCCGGGACAGGGCTGCTCTCTAGCACAGATACGCAGTATTTT. Translating gives CASSLRSGTGLLSSTDTQYF.

This clonotype turned up a few times. V gene TRBV29-1 combines with J gene TRBJ2-7, with 8 bases lining up with TRBD2. The CDR3 length is 13 residues. V lost 3 bases, J lost 1 base, and 2 bases stayed unmatched. Germline V CDR1 and CDR2: SQVTM, ANQGSEA. This CDR3 reads CSVEREDSYEQYF. CDR3 DNA sequence: TGCAGCGTTGAGCGGGAGGATTCCTACGAGCAGTACTTC.

This clonotype showed up just a few times. This chain uses TRBV27 with TRBJ2-1; TRBD1 agrees at 7 bases. With V trimmed by 0 bases and J by 4 bases, 0 bases remained unmatched. This CDR3 has 14 residues. Germline lookup yields CDR1 MNHEY and CDR2 SMNVEV (reference sequence). The CDR3 bases are TGTGCCAGCAGTTTATCGACAGGGTACAATGAGCAGTTCTTC. Amino acid sequence: CASSLSTGYNEQFF.

The V call is TRBV12-3 or TRBV12-4, the J call TRBJ1-4; TRBD1 matches at 10 bases. V was clipped by 5 bases and J by 6 bases; unmatched bases: 6. The CDR3 has 15 amino acids. The CDR3 bases are TGTGCCAGCAGTGCACCGGGACAGGGGTATGAAAAACTGTTTTTT. Translated: CASSAPGQGYEKLFF.

This chain connects TRBV4-2 to TRBJ2-4; D is perhaps TRBD1 (5 bases). Deletions cut 0 bases from V and 7 bases from J, with 10 bases between. This CDR3 region has 14 residues. Per germline, CDR1 LGHNA and CDR2 YNFKEQ. CDR3 in amino acids: CASSQDRQNNIQYF. In nucleotides, the CDR3 is TGTGCCAGCAGCCAAGATAGACAGAACAACATTCAGTACTTC.